This T cell receptor (beta chain) was observed in a study of shared clonotypes between healthy human individuals. Execution of the assay was at deep level. Original handling: Owing to the provision of junction-only sequences devoid of quality scores by immunoSEQ, filtering differed. Generated by immunoSEQ multiplex PCR, the TCRdb table keeps only in-frame clones and is missing some. The DNA was the basis for D and trimming; V, J and clone size are from that table. The top ten clones hold over 0.12% of a sample with roughly 2.5 million clones, around nine tenths of them seen once. CDR3 length: 15 residues. With 5 bases removed from V and 2 bases from J, the gap between germline ends came to 15 bases. From germline, CDR1 is MNHEY and CDR2 SMNVEV (reference sequence). Study-wide results and caveats: Donor clonotype sharing was expected to depend on sequencing depth. Compared with memory subsets, naive subsets generally had larger estimated richness.

Concerning this clone itself: Antigen unknown.

The sequenced sample consisted of naive CD4+ T cells sorted from blood. The sample's subset: CD45RA+ positively selected. The sequence came from a young man in good health. The V call is TRBV27, the J call TRBJ1-1; no firm D call. In nucleotides, the CDR3 is TGTGCCAGCAGTGAATCCCAGGTAATTAACACTGAAGCTTTCTTT. The encoded protein is CASSESQVINTEAFF.